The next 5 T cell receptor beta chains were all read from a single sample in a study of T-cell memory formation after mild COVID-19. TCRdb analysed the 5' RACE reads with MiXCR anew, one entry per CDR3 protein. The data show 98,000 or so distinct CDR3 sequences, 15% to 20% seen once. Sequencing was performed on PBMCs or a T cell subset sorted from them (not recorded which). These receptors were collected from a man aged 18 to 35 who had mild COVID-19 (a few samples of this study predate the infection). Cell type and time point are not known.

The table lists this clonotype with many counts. CDR3 loop: CASSFRDNTDTQYF. CDR3 bases: TGTGCCAGCAGCTTTAGGGACAACACAGATACGCAGTATTTT. The chain has TRBV7-6 and TRBJ2-3; D is perhaps TRBD1 (6 bases). Trimming pared 3 bases from V and 2 bases from J, leaving 9 bases between. CDR3 length: 14 residues. Germline loops: CDR1 SGHVS, CDR2 FNYEAQ.

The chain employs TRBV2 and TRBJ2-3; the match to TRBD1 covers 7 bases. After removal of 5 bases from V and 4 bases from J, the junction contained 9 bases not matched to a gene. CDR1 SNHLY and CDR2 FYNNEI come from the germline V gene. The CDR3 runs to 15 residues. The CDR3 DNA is TGTGCCAGCAGTACGCCACCGGGACAGTCAGATACGCAGTATTTT. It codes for CASSTPPGQSDTQYF.

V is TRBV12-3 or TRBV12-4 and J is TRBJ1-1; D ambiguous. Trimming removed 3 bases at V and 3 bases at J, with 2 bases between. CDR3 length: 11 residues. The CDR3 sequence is CASSFHTEAFF. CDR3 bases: TGTGCCAGCAGTTTTCACACTGAAGCTTTCTTT.

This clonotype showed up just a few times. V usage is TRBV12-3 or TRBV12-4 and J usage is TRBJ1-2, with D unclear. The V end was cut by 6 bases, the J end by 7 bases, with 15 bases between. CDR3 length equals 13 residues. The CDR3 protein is CASRNSGSSGYTF. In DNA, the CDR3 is TGTGCCAGCAGAAACTCGGGCAGTTCTGGCTACACCTTC.

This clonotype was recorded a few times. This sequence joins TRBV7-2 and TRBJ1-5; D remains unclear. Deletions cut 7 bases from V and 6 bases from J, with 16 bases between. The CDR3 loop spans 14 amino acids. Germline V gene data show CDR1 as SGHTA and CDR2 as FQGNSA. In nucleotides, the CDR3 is TGTGCCAGCAACTTGGACCCCTCCAGTCAGCCCCAGCATTTT. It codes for CASNLDPSSQPQHF.